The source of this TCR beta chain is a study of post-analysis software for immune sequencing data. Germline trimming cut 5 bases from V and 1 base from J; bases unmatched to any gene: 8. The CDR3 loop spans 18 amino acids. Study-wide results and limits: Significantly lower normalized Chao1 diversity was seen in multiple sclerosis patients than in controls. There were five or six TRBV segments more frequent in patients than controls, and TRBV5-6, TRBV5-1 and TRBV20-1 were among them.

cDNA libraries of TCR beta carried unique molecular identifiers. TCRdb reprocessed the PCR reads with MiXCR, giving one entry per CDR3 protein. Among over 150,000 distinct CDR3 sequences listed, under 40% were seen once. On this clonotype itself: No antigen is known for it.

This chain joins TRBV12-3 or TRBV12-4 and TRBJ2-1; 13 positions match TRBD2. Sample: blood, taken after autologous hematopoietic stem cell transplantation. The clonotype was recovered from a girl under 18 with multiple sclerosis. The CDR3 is CASSPGTSGIHSYNEQFF. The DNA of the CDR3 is TGTGCCAGCAGTCCCGGGACTAGCGGGATTCATTCCTACAATGAGCAGTTCTTC.